A single sample gave rise to the 24 T cell receptor beta chains below, sequenced in a study of early T cells in non-severe SARS-CoV-2 infection. TCRdb used MiXCR to reprocess the 5' RACE reads, holding one entry per CDR3 protein. Counted here are about 45,000 distinct CDR3 sequences, about 9.9% occurring once; the ten biggest clones make up 20% to 25%. Sequencing was done on a sample of whole blood. The receptors stem from an adult who was a healthcare worker with PCR-confirmed SARS-CoV-2 infection or an uninfected control (not recorded which).

The table lists this clonotype with many counts. The V call is TRBV6-5, the J call TRBJ1-4; D unresolved. This CDR3 region has 15 residues. Trimming pared 6 bases from V and 0 bases from J, leaving 11 bases between. Germline assignment: CDR1 MNHEY and CDR2 SVGAGI. In nucleotides, the CDR3 is TGTGCCAGCAGCAAGAATTGGGCAACTAATGAAAAACTGTTTTTT. Translated: CASSKNWATNEKLFF.

J is TRBJ2-3 and V is TRBV7-9, with D tentatively TRBD2 (5 bases). The V gene's germline CDR1 is SEHNR and CDR2 FQNEAQ (reference sequence). The CDR3 extends over 13 amino acids. Trimming took 10 bases from V and 0 from J, leaving 11 bases between them. The CDR3 DNA follows: TGTGCCAATTCCGAGGGCAGCACAGATACGCAGTATTTT. Its translation: CANSEGSTDTQYF.

This clonotype occurred a few times. The chain carries TRBV9 and TRBJ2-1, with D possibly TRBD2 on 6 matching bases. Deletions cut 0 bases from V and 1 base from J, with 14 bases between. CDR1 and CDR2 from the germline V gene are SGDLS and YYNGEE. The CDR3 has 17 residues. CDR3 amino acids: CASSVARVSGSYNEQFF. For the CDR3, the DNA is TGTGCCAGCAGCGTAGCTAGGGTCAGCGGGTCCTACAATGAGCAGTTCTTC.

This clonotype was recorded many times. This rearrangement joins TRBV9 to TRBJ2-3; 11 bases map to TRBD2. There are 19 residues in the CDR3. Germline lookup yields CDR1 SGDLS and CDR2 YYNGEE. The V segment lost 4 bases and the J segment 0 bases; nucleotides outside the gene matches: 13. CDR3 sequence reads: CASSPRVAGGGPSTDTQYF. CDR3 nucleotide sequence: TGTGCCAGCAGCCCCCGGGTAGCGGGAGGGGGGCCTAGCACAGATACGCAGTATTTT.

The CDR3 region is CASSQETGSVEQFF. The CDR3 nucleotides read TGTGCCAGCAGCCAAGAAACAGGGTCGGTTGAGCAGTTCTTC. The genes are TRBV4-2 and TRBJ2-1; D is perhaps TRBD1 (6 bases). V lost 0 bases to trimming and J lost 9 bases, with 12 bases between them. From germline, CDR1 is LGHNA and CDR2 YNFKEQ. This CDR3 has 14 residues.

This clonotype was recorded many times. The V call is TRBV20-1, the J call TRBJ2-3; 9 bases match TRBD2. There are 15 residues in the CDR3. CDR1 and CDR2 (germline): DFQATT, SNEGSKA (reference sequence). Losses at the gene ends were 7 bases for V and 1 base for J; bases not matched to a gene: 9. CDR3: CSVVVAGEGTDTQYF. The CDR3 DNA follows: TGCAGTGTCGTCGTAGCGGGAGAAGGCACAGATACGCAGTATTTT.

The table lists this clonotype with many counts. The gene calls are TRBV20-1 and TRBJ2-5, with no clear D. V dropped 6 bases and J dropped 5 bases, with 13 bases sitting between them. This CDR3 is 12 amino acids long. Germline V CDR1 and CDR2: DFQATT, SNEGSKA (reference sequence). The chain's CDR3 is CSATPRPETQYF. CDR3 DNA sequence: TGCAGTGCCACACCGAGACCTGAGACCCAGTACTTC.

This clonotype was seen many times. The gene calls are TRBV25-1 and TRBJ1-4; tentative D call: TRBD1 (5 bases). Trimming stripped 2 bases from V and 10 bases from J, with 17 bases between. Germline CDR1 MGHDK, CDR2 SYGVNS. The CDR3 extends over 15 amino acids. The CDR3 coding sequence is TGTGCCAGCAGTGAAGAAGACGGTACAAGGGGAAAACTGTTTTTT. As protein: CASSEEDGTRGKLFF.

The rearrangement links TRBV12-3 or TRBV12-4 to TRBJ1-6; no firm D call. V dropped 4 bases and J dropped 5 bases, with 9 bases sitting between them. CDR3 length: 14 amino acids. Here the CDR3 DNA reads TGTGCCAGCAGTTGGAAACAGAATAATTCACCCCTCCACTTT. Encoded protein: CASSWKQNNSPLHF.

This clonotype showed up many times. V is TRBV20-1 and J is TRBJ2-7; 8 positions agree with TRBD2. Germline CDR1 is DFQATT and CDR2 is SNEGSKA (reference sequence). The CDR3 is 14 residues long. With 0 bases clipped from V and 5 bases from J, the junction kept 6 bases outside the gene matches. The CDR3 spells CSARDLTGGNEQYF. CDR3 in DNA: TGCAGTGCTAGAGATCTGACGGGAGGGAACGAGCAGTACTTC.

This clonotype was recorded at least ten times. CDR3 amino acids: CASSPVRAEQYF. In DNA form, the CDR3 reads TGTGCCAGCTCCCCCGTGCGAGCCGAGCAGTACTTC. This chain uses TRBV28 with TRBJ2-7; D gene ambiguous. In germline, CDR1 is MDHEN, CDR2 SYDVKM. The CDR3 is 12 amino acids. V was shortened by 8 bases and J by 6 bases, with 14 bases between the two germline ends. The variable domain in full, completed from reference TRBV28 and TRBJ2-7, reads DVKVTQSSRYLVKRTGEKVFLECVQDMDHENMFWYRQDPGLGLRLIYFSYDVKMKEKGDIPEGYSVSREKKERFSLILESASTNQTSMYLCASSPVRAEQYFGPGTRLTVT.

The sample holds many counts of this clonotype. The V call is TRBV28, the J call TRBJ2-7; TRBD2 aligns across 7 bases. Germline V CDR1 and CDR2: MDHEN, SYDVKM. V gave up 4 bases and J gave up 2 bases; unmatched junction bases: 11. The CDR3 covers 16 residues. The CDR3 here is CASSSRGSGTPYEQYF. CDR3 DNA: TGTGCCAGCAGTTCCCGTGGGAGCGGGACCCCCTACGAGCAGTACTTC.

The gene calls are TRBV20-1 and TRBJ1-5; no clear D. The CDR3 spans 13 residues. Trimming shortened V by 0 bases and J by 2 bases, and 5 bases separated the two germline ends. CDR1 is DFQATT, CDR2 SNEGSKA, per germline (reference sequence). The CDR3 DNA is TGCAGTGCTAGAGATGGTGGCAATCAGCCCCAGCATTTT. Its protein is CSARDGGNQPQHF.

The gene calls are TRBV28 and TRBJ2-3; 8 bases line up with TRBD1. After removal of 5 bases from V and 4 bases from J, the junction contained 8 bases not matched to a gene. CDR1 and CDR2 (germline): MDHEN, SYDVKM. The CDR3 has 15 amino acids. CDR3 amino acids: CASSTPGRGPDTQYF. CDR3 in DNA: TGTGCCAGCAGTACCCCTGGCAGGGGGCCAGATACGCAGTATTTT. Drawing the rest from reference TRBV28 and TRBJ2-3, the complete variable domain is DVKVTQSSRYLVKRTGEKVFLECVQDMDHENMFWYRQDPGLGLRLIYFSYDVKMKEKGDIPEGYSVSREKKERFSLILESASTNQTSMYLCASSTPGRGPDTQYFGPGTRLTVL.

Many counts were recorded for this clonotype. The V call is TRBV5-1, the J call TRBJ2-5; 8 nucleotides line up with TRBD2. Per the germline V gene, CDR1 is SGHRS and CDR2 is YFSETQ. This CDR3 is built from 16 residues. The ends lost 1 base at V and 2 bases at J; junction bases unmatched: 7. The chain's CDR3 is CASSLNGGRTQETQYF. CDR3 bases: TGCGCCAGCAGCTTGAACGGCGGGAGGACGCAAGAGACCCAGTACTTC.

This clonotype was detected a few times. The genes are TRBV5-4 and TRBJ2-1; 7 bases are shared with TRBD2. The CDR3 has 13 amino acids. Germline lookup yields CDR1 SGHNT and CDR2 YYREEE (reference sequence). V was pared by 2 bases and J by 9 bases, with 5 bases of the junction left unmatched. The CDR3 DNA reads TGTGCCAGCAGCTTAGGTGGGAGGGGTGAGCAGTTCTTC. Amino acids: CASSLGGRGEQFF.

This clonotype was seen a few times. This sequence joins TRBV2 and TRBJ2-3; D is perhaps TRBD2 (6 bases). The CDR3 covers 15 residues. V gave up 6 bases and J gave up 4 bases, with 17 bases separating them. The germline CDR1 and CDR2 sequences are SNHLY and FYNNEI. This CDR3 is CASSTLVGGPDTQYF. CDR3 nucleotides: TGTGCCAGCAGCACTCTTGTCGGGGGTCCAGATACGCAGTATTTT.

The table lists this clonotype with a few counts. J is TRBJ2-1 and V is TRBV27; tentatively, D is TRBD1 (6 bases). The CDR3 totals 17 residues. Germline V CDR1 and CDR2: MNHEY, SMNVEV (reference sequence). Trimming shortened V by 5 bases and J by 7 bases, and 24 bases separated the two germline ends. CDR3: CASSPYPGVSVRNEQFF. The CDR3 DNA reads TGTGCCAGCAGTCCATACCCAGGGGTGTCGGTTCGGAATGAGCAGTTCTTC.

This clonotype was seen ten or more times. CDR3 protein: CASSSGMNTEAFF. The DNA for the CDR3 is TGTGCCAGCAGCTCAGGGATGAACACTGAAGCTTTCTTT. The chain joins TRBV7-3 to TRBJ1-1; D perhaps matches TRBD1 (5 bases). V lost 4 bases and J lost 0, with 6 bases in between. CDR1 and CDR2 (germline): SGHTA, FQGTGA. The CDR3 is made up of 13 amino acids. The whole variable domain, filled in from reference TRBV7-3 and TRBJ1-1, reads GAGVSQTPSNKVTEKGKYVELRCDPISGHTALYWYRQSLGQGPEFLIYFQGTGAADDSGLPNDRFFAVRPEGSVSTLKIQRTERGDSAVYLCASSSGMNTEAFFGQGTRLTVV.

Note on this clonotype: Germline is not matched at one junction end, which may reflect a read error. In DNA, the CDR3 is TGTGCCAGCAGCCCGACTAGCGGGAGTATTTCCTACAATGAGCAGCTCTTC. Amino acids: CASSPTSGSISYNEQLF. The J gene is TRBJ2-1, the V gene TRBV5-4, with 12 bases fitting TRBD2. CDR1 is SGHNT and CDR2 is YYREEE in the germline V gene (reference sequence). This CDR3 comprises 17 residues.

At least ten counts were recorded for this clonotype. The chain couples TRBV25-1 to TRBJ2-7, with TRBD1 identical over 9 bases. V lost 6 bases to trimming and J lost 3 bases; unmatched junction nucleotides: 6. The length of the CDR3 is 14 residues. The germline gives CDR1 MGHDK, CDR2 SYGVNS. The CDR3, as DNA: TGTGCCAGCAGGGGGAGACAGGGGGTCTACGAGCAGTACTTC. Translating gives CASRGRQGVYEQYF.

The chain is built from TRBV7-2 and TRBJ1-1, with 8 bases aligning to TRBD1. J was trimmed by 5 bases and V by 5 bases; bases with no gene match: 7. This CDR3 has 14 residues. The germline V gene has CDR1 SGHTA and CDR2 FQGNSA. The CDR3: CASSPRTGRTEAFF. CDR3 nucleotides: TGTGCCAGCAGCCCCCGGACAGGGCGTACTGAAGCTTTCTTT. Drawing the rest from reference TRBV7-2 and TRBJ1-1, the complete variable domain is GAGVSQSPSNKVTEKGKDVELRCDPISGHTALYWYRQSLGQGLEFLIYFQGNSAPDKSGLPSDRFSAERTGGSVSTLTIQRTQQEDSAVYLCASSPRTGRTEAFFGQGTRLTVV.

This clonotype was counted ten times or more. V usage is TRBV7-8 and J usage is TRBJ2-1; a weak D match, TRBD2 (6 bases). V gave up 1 base and J gave up 6 bases, with 16 bases separating them. The CDR3 spans 16 residues. The germline V gene has CDR1 SGHVS and CDR2 FQNEAQ. CDR3 sequence: CASSLEYGSTLNEQFF. In DNA form, the CDR3 reads TGTGCCAGCAGCTTAGAATACGGGAGCACCCTCAATGAGCAGTTCTTC.

Ten or more counts support this clonotype. The chain couples TRBV7-6 to TRBJ2-2, with 10 nucleotides matching TRBD2. The CDR3 is 16 residues long. Trimming at V came to 5 bases and at J to 4 bases, leaving 7 bases not matched to a gene. The germline gives CDR1 SGHVS, CDR2 FNYEAQ. The CDR3 DNA follows: TGTGCCAGCAGCCCCAAGACTAGCGGGCTCACCGGGGAGCTGTTTTTT. Translating it yields CASSPKTSGLTGELFF.